This T cell receptor beta chain is drawn from a study of STAT3 mutations in large granular lymphocyte leukemia (dated by TCRdb to between 2019 and 2020). The study in broad terms: About half of the T-LGLL patients who underwent longitudinal sequencing carried canonical activating STAT3 mutations. Patients with T-cell large granular lymphocyte leukemia underwent serial deep sequencing of TCRbeta CDR3 and STAT3 to reconstruct clonal hierarchy and dynamics. As controls within the study, a couple of patients with natural killer LGL leukemia were also sequenced longitudinally. One or more immunosuppressive therapy regimens were given to more than half of T-LGLL patients, and hematologic response was seen in around 40% of the treated patients. From an initial cohort of 207 LGL patients, 15 to 20 representative T-LGLL cases were selected for longitudinal TCRbeta and STAT3 sequencing. For each patient, sequencing was performed at an average of approximately 4 time points, with a range of 2 to 8 samplings.

DNA was extracted from blood mononuclear cells, and the same DNA was used for both TCR and STAT3 sequencing. CDR1 and CDR2 were assigned from the germline V gene (reference sequence) as SEHNR and FQNEAQ. Clipping removes 6 bases from V and 7 bases from J, with 14 as the unmatched junction base count. Including cysteine and phenylalanine, the CDR3 has 18 amino acids. Only CDR3 DNA is held: 54 bases, read in frame from base 1. Study-wide conclusions, independent of this receptor: Variable intervals between samplings and differing treatment regimens complicated linking therapy response to changes in TCR clonal burden. Because no samples were available when a clone first appeared, clonal expansion was inferred from samplings taken at other points. TCR clonotype switching after therapy was observed in about 35% of the 18 patients, and all newly emerging clones were found to be STAT3 wild type. Since codominant clonotypes persisted in some patients, a small but highly pathogenic clone may have gone undetected. Several patients had a dominant TCR clone burden greater than the STAT3 mutant burden, which suggests that the STAT3 mutation arose secondarily within a clone that had already expanded. All T-LGLL patients had at least one immunodominant TCRbeta clonotype, and roughly half had multiple immunodominant subclonotypes.

The table lists this clone with a few counts. What this receptor recognizes is not known. No qualities accompany the bases; no much larger clone lies one base away. TCRbeta libraries were sequenced on an Illumina MiSeq, and an average of about 40,773 productive templates per sample was obtained. Multiplex PCR amplification was used to generate TCRbeta CDR3 libraries with the immunoSEQ assay. In the source study's methods: Repertoire diversity was calculated as previously defined, and values close to 0 indicated extremely monoclonal samples. TCRdb re-hosts the immuneACCESS table, in-frame sequences only. Its copies lack some clones; in the studies checked, an unresolved V gene accounts for under half of them, and the cause for the rest is not known. V, J and clone size were drawn from that table, and D and trimming were deduced from the DNA. This sample comprises around 39,000 clones, roughly 88% of them detected only once. Jointly, the top ten make up more than 0.4% of the sample.

What was sequenced was PBMCs. Rearrangement joined TRBV7-9 to TRBJ2-2; the central 13 bases match TRBD2. This TCR derives from a human donor with T large granular lymphocyte leukemia. Some clones in this sample may be carry-over from other donors' samples. The CDR3 reads CASRQLAGGPGLIGELFF. DNA sequence: TGTGCCAGCAGACAACTAGCGGGGGGGCCAGGTTTGATCGGGGAGCTGTTTTTT. With the portions outside the CDR3 filled from the reference TRBV7-9 and TRBJ2-2 genes, the complete variable region becomes DTGVSQNPRHKITKRGQNVTFRCDPISEHNRLYWYRQTLGQGPEFLTYFQNEAQLEKSRLLSDRFSAERPKGSFSTLEIQRTEQGDSAMYLCASRQLAGGPGLIGELFFGEGSRLTVL.